Listed below are T cell receptor beta chains from one sample, sequenced in a study of blood T cell repertoires in COVID-19. Assay used: immunoSEQ multiplex PCR; TCRdb lists only in-frame clones, some missing. The sample shows some 180,000 clones, about 80% of them seen only once. Specimen: peripheral blood. These receptors were taken from a woman of 80 years or more with acute or convalescent COVID-19. The CDR3 runs from the conserved cysteine through the conserved F or W. A D gene is named only where the DNA matches it firmly. Rows may omit the clone size; those that give it use once, few, many or a size class.

TRBJ2-2 TRBV5-4 . . CASSWTGDTGELFF TGTGCCAGCAGCTGGACGGGAGACACCGGGGAGCTGTTTTTT
TRBJ2-3 TRBV5-1 TRBD2 . CASSRGLAGDTQYF TGCGCCAGCAGCCGGGGACTAGCGGGAGATACGCAGTATTTT
TRBJ2-6 TRBV15 . . CATSRSQGYGANVLTF TGTGCCACCAGCAGATCGCAGGGTTATGGGGCCAACGTCCTGACTTTC
TRBJ2-2 TRBV12-3/TRBV12-4 TRBD1 . CAIFKQGAGELFF TGTGCCATATTTAAACAGGGGGCCGGGGAGCTGTTTTTT
TRBJ1-1 TRBV9 TRBD1 . CASSPGTANEAFF TGTGCCAGCAGCCCGGGGACAGCGAATGAAGCTTTCTTT
TRBJ1-1 TRBV28 TRBD1 . CASSSWTGVNTEAFF TGTGCCAGCAGTTCTTGGACAGGGGTGAACACTGAAGCTTTCTTT
TRBJ2-1 TRBV5-4 TRBD2 . CASKIGVAGGPHEQFF TGTGCCAGCAAGATAGGGGTAGCGGGAGGGCCCCATGAGCAGTTCTTC
TRBJ2-6 TRBV6-2/TRBV6-3 TRBD1 . CASSSFPGQQISGANVLTF TGTGCCAGCAGTTCATTCCCGGGACAGCAGATCTCTGGGGCCAACGTCCTGACTTTC
TRBJ2-7 TRBV27 TRBD2 . CASTLPREGGYEQYF TGTGCCAGCACCTTACCTCGGGAGGGAGGCTACGAGCAGTACTTC
TRBJ2-2 TRBV7-2 . . CASSSGPGDTGELFF TGTGCCAGCAGCTCAGGGCCCGGAGACACCGGGGAGCTGTTTTTT
TRBJ1-5 TRBV6-1 . . CASSESFGGGSNQPQHF TGTGCCAGCAGTGAATCTTTTGGGGGGGGGAGCAATCAGCCCCAGCATTTT
TRBJ2-1 TRBV2 TRBD1 . CASSRTGGSYNEQFF TGTGCCAGCAGCAGGACAGGGGGTTCCTACAATGAGCAGTTCTTC
TRBJ2-1 TRBV7-2 TRBD2 . CASSSTASGSLVF TGTGCCAGCAGCTCGACCGCTAGCGGGAGTCTGGTCTTC
TRBJ2-1 TRBV18 . . CASSPSQIHNEQFF TGTGCCAGCTCACCATCACAGATACACAATGAGCAGTTCTTC
TRBJ2-5 TRBV28 . few CASTRRGGQETQYF TGTGCCTCCACGCGGAGGGGAGGCCAAGAGACCCAGTACTTC
TRBJ2-5 TRBV6-5 TRBD2 many CASRPGLVSETQYF TGTGCCAGCAGACCGGGACTAGTTTCGGAGACCCAGTACTTC
TRBJ1-5 TRBV11-2 . . CASSWGLGVGQPQHF TGTGCCAGCAGCTGGGGACTGGGAGTGGGACAGCCCCAGCATTTT
TRBJ2-1 TRBV7-2 . . CASSLAGQSYNEQFF TGTGCCAGCAGCTTAGCCGGACAGTCCTACAATGAGCAGTTCTTC
TRBJ1-1 TRBV14 . . CASSYGGNTEAFF TGTGCCAGCAGCTACGGAGGGAACACTGAAGCTTTCTTT
TRBJ2-3 TRBV5-8 . . CASNLDRRTDTQYF TGTGCCAGCAACCTCGACAGACGCACAGATACGCAGTATTTT
TRBJ1-1 TRBV28 . . CASSMTGNTEAFF TGTGCCAGCAGCATGACAGGGAACACTGAAGCTTTCTTT
TRBJ2-1 TRBV4-1 TRBD1 few CASSHKDRAPDNEQFF TGCGCCAGCAGCCATAAGGACAGGGCCCCTGACAATGAGCAGTTCTTC
TRBJ2-3 TRBV4-3 . . CASSRDFSSTDTQYF TGCGCCAGCAGTCGGGACTTCTCGAGCACAGATACGCAGTATTTT
TRBJ1-6 TRBV11-2 . . CASSLVGGGVNSPLHF TGTGCCAGCAGCTTAGTCGGGGGTGGAGTAAATTCACCCCTCCACTTT
TRBJ2-1 TRBV5-8 TRBD1 . CASSTGTAPYNEQFF TGTGCCAGCAGCACCGGGACAGCGCCCTACAATGAGCAGTTCTTC
TRBJ1-2 TRBV6-5 . . CASRTTGGSYGYTF TGTGCCAGCAGGACTACCGGGGGAAGCTATGGCTACACCTTC
TRBJ1-5 TRBV15 TRBD1 . CATSRDRTGNQPQHF TGTGCCACCAGCAGAGATAGGACAGGTAATCAGCCCCAGCATTTT
TRBJ1-5 TRBV30 . . CAWSVAGGNQPQHF TGTGCCTGGAGTGTCGCAGGGGGCAATCAGCCCCAGCATTTT
TRBJ2-3 TRBV5-6 . . CASSSDSWADTQYF TGTGCCAGCAGCTCGGACTCCTGGGCAGATACGCAGTATTTT
TRBJ2-1 TRBV11-3 . few CASSLGQQGFDEQFF TGTGCCAGCAGCTTAGGCCAACAGGGTTTCGATGAGCAGTTCTTC
TRBJ2-2 TRBV7-3 . . CASSLPSAGELFF TGTGCCAGCAGCTTACCCTCGGCCGGGGAGCTGTTTTTT
TRBJ1-4 TRBV7-9 . few CASSLQGIGEKLFF TGTGCCAGCAGCTTACAGGGGATAGGTGAAAAACTGTTTTTT
TRBJ2-1 TRBV9 TRBD2 once CASSVRGTSDEQFF TGTGCCAGCAGCGTTAGGGGGACTAGCGATGAGCAGTTCTTC
TRBJ1-6 TRBV19 . . CASSTGSGSPLHF TGTGCCAGTAGTACCGGTAGCGGTTCACCCCTCCACTTT
TRBJ2-5 TRBV2 TRBD1 . CASSDGTGGPETQYF TGTGCCAGCAGCGATGGGACAGGGGGCCCAGAGACCCAGTACTTC
TRBJ2-7 TRBV28 . few CASSLNSGIYEQYF TGTGCCAGCAGTTTAAATTCAGGAATCTACGAGCAGTACTTC
TRBJ2-1 TRBV6-2/TRBV6-3 . . CASSPTPRRNEQFF TGTGCCAGCAGTCCGACCCCCCGGCGGAATGAGCAGTTCTTC
TRBJ1-1 TRBV6-2/TRBV6-3 TRBD1 few CASSPPDRVITEAFF TGTGCCAGCAGTCCCCCGGACAGGGTAATCACTGAAGCTTTCTTT
TRBJ1-5 TRBV2 . . CASSVNREINQPQHF TGTGCCAGCAGTGTTAACAGGGAGATTAATCAGCCCCAGCATTTT
TRBJ2-2 TRBV6-5 TRBD1 . CASKGPQGDTGELFF TGTGCCAGCAAGGGCCCGCAGGGGGACACCGGGGAGCTGTTTTTT
TRBJ1-5 TRBV28 TRBD1 once CARRPGRGLGQPQHF TGTGCCAGGCGGCCCGGCAGGGGGCTCGGTCAGCCCCAGCATTTT
TRBJ2-1 TRBV5-5 TRBD2 . CASTWEAGGRYNEQFF TGTGCCAGCACCTGGGAGGCGGGGGGCCGATACAATGAGCAGTTCTTC
TRBJ2-1 TRBV5-1 . . CASSLGGGVNEQFF TGCGCCAGCAGCTTGGGTGGCGGGGTCAATGAGCAGTTCTTC
TRBJ1-6 TRBV7-2 . . CASSFQIGEPSPLHF TGTGCCAGCAGCTTTCAGATAGGGGAACCTTCACCCCTCCACTTT
TRBJ1-4 TRBV2 . . CASSPTTNEKLFF TGTGCCAGCAGCCCTACAACTAATGAAAAACTGTTTTTT
TRBJ1-4 TRBV19 . . CASSITGNAFNEKLFF TGTGCCAGTAGTATAACCGGGAACGCTTTTAATGAAAAACTGTTTTTT
TRBJ1-1 TRBV24-1 . . CARHQAPNTEAFF TGTGCCAGACACCAGGCCCCGAACACTGAAGCTTTCTTT
TRBJ2-2 TRBV18 TRBD1 . CASSLGTGRTGELFF TGTGCCAGCTCACTGGGGACAGGGAGGACCGGGGAGCTGTTTTTT
TRBJ2-6 TRBV10-3 . . CAISDGLSGANVLTF TGTGCCATCAGTGATGGCCTCTCTGGGGCCAACGTCCTGACTTTC
TRBJ1-1 TRBV6-2/TRBV6-3 . . CASSSRAEAFF TGTGCCAGCAGTTCGCGTGCTGAAGCTTTCTTT
TRBJ2-7 TRBV18 . . CASSPPAGGGEQYF TGTGCCAGCTCACCACCGGCAGGCGGAGGCGAGCAGTACTTC
TRBJ2-4 TRBV5-4 . . CASSLQTGDGKNIQYF TGTGCCAGCAGCTTGCAGACGGGAGATGGCAAAAACATTCAGTACTTC